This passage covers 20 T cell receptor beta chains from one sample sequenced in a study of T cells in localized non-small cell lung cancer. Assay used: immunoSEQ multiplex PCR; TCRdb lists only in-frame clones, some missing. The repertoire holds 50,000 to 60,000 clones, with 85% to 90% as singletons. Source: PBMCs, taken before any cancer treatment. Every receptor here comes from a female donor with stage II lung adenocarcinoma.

The CDR3 protein is CASRLRRGQENQPQHF. The CDR3 DNA follows: TGTGCAAGTCGCCTCAGGCGGGGCCAGGAAAATCAGCCCCAGCATTTT. The V gene is TRBV12-2, the J gene TRBJ1-5. TRBV12-2 is deemed a pseudogene. The CDR3 contains 16 residues.

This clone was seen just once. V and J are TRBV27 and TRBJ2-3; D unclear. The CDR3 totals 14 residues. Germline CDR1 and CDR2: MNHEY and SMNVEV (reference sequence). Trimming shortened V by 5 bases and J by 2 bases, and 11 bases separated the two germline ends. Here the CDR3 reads CASSALANTDTQYF. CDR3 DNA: TGTGCCAGCAGTGCGTTGGCTAACACAGATACGCAGTATTTT.

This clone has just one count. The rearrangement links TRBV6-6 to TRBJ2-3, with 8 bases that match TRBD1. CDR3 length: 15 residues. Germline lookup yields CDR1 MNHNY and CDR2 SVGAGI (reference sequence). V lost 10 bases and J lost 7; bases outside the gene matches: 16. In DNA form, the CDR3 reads TGTGCCACGAGGGGGCCGGGACAGGTATACAATACGCAGTATTTT. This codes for CATRGPGQVYNTQYF.

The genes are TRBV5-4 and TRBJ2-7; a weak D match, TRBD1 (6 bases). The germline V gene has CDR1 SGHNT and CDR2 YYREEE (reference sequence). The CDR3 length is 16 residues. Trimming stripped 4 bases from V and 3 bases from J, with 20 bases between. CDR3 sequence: CASSQSQGIKGYEQYF. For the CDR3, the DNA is TGTGCCAGCAGCCAAAGTCAGGGGATAAAGGGCTACGAGCAGTACTTC.

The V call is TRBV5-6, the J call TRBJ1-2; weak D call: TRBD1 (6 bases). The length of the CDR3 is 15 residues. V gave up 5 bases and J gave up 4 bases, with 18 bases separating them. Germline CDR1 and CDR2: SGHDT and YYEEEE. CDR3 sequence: CASRSGQTPIYGYTF. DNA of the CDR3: TGTGCCAGCAGGTCAGGACAGACCCCAATCTATGGCTACACCTTC.

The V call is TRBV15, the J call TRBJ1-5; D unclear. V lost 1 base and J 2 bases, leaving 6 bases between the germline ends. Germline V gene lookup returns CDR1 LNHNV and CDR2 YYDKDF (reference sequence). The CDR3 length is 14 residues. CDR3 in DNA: TGTGCCACCAGCAGAGGGAACGGCAATCAGCCCCAGCATTTT. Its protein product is CATSRGNGNQPQHF. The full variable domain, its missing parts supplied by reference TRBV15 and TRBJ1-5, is DAMVIQNPRYQVTQFGKPVTLSCSQTLNHNVMYWYQQKSSQAPKLLFHYYDKDFNNEADTPDNFQSRRPNTSFCFLDIRSPGLGDTAMYLCATSRGNGNQPQHFGDGTRLSIL.

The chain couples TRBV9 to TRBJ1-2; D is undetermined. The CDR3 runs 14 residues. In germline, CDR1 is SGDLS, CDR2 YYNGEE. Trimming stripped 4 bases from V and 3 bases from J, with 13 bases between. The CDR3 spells CASSHGEDHYGYTF. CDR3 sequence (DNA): TGTGCCAGCAGCCACGGGGAGGATCACTATGGCTACACCTTC.

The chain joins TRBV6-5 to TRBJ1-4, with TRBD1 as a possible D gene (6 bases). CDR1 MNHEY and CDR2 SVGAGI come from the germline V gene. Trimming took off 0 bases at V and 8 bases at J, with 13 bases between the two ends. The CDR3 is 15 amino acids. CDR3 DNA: TGTGCCAGCAGTTACTCGACAGGTTCGCGGGAAAAACTGTTTTTT. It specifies CASSYSTGSREKLFF.

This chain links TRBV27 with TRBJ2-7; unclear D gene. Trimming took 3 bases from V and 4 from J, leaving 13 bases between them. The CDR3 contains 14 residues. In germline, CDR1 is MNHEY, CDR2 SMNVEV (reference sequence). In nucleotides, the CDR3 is TGTGCCAGCAGTTTCGGAGACGGAACTTACGAGCAGTACTTC. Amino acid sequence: CASSFGDGTYEQYF.

CDR3 nucleotides: TGTGCCACCAGCGCCGGGACAGCTGATGGCTACACCTTC. Amino acids: CATSAGTADGYTF. The chain recombines TRBV15 with TRBJ1-2; 7 bases align to TRBD1. J gave up 6 bases and V 5 bases, and 6 bases lay outside the gene matches. Germline V lookup: CDR1 LNHNV, CDR2 YYDKDF (reference sequence). CDR3 length: 13 residues.

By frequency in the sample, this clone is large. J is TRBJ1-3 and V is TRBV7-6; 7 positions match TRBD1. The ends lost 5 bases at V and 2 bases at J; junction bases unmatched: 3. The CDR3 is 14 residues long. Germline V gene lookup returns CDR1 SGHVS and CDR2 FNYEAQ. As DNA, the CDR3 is TGTGCCAGCAGCCGGGGGACAGCTGGAAACACCATATATTTT. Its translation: CASSRGTAGNTIYF.

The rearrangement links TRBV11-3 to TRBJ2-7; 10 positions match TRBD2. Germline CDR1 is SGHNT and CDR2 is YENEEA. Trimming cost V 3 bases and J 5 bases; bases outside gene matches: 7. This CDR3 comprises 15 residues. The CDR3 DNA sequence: TGTGCCAGCAGCTTGGGTACTAGCGGGGTCGACGAGCAGTACTTC. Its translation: CASSLGTSGVDEQYF.

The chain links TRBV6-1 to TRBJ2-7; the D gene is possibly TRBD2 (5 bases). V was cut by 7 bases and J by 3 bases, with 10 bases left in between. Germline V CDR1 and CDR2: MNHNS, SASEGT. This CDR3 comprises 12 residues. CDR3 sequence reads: CASTGTYYEQYF. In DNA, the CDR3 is TGTGCCAGCACGGGAACCTACTACGAGCAGTACTTC.

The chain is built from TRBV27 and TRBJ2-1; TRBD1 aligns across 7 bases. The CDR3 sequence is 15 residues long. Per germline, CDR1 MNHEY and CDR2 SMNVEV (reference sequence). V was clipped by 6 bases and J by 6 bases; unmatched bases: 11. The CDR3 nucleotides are TGTGCCAGCAGCCCCGGGACAGTTAAGATCAATGAGCAGTTCTTC. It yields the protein CASSPGTVKINEQFF.

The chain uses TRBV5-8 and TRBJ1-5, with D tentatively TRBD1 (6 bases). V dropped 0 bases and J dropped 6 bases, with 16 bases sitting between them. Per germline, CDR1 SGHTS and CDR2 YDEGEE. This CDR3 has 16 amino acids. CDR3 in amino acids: CASSLESGALGQPQHF. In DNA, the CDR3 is TGTGCCAGCAGCTTGGAATCGGGGGCACTGGGTCAGCCCCAGCATTTT. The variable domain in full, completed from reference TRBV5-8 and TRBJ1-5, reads EAGVTQSPTHLIKTRGQQATLRCSPISGHTSVYWYQQALGLGLQFLLWYDEGEERNRGNFPPRFSGRQFPNYSSELNVNALELEDSALYLCASSLESGALGQPQHFGDGTRLSIL.

The CDR3 here is CASSLNRADGNTIYF. CDR3 DNA sequence: TGCGCCAGCAGCTTGAACAGGGCGGACGGAAACACCATATATTTT. V is TRBV5-1 and J is TRBJ1-3; possibly TRBD1 for D (6 bases). V shed 1 base and J shed 4 bases, with 12 bases lying between them. The CDR3 totals 15 residues. Germline V lookup: CDR1 SGHRS, CDR2 YFSETQ.

Here the CDR3 DNA reads TGTGCCAGCAGTGAAGCGATTCAGGAGTATCGCTACAATGAGCAGTTCTTC. This gives the protein CASSEAIQEYRYNEQFF. V and J are TRBV6-1 and TRBJ2-1, with D unresolved. The V end was cut by 0 bases, the J end by 3 bases, with 15 bases between. Per germline, CDR1 MNHNS and CDR2 SASEGT. The CDR3 covers 17 residues.

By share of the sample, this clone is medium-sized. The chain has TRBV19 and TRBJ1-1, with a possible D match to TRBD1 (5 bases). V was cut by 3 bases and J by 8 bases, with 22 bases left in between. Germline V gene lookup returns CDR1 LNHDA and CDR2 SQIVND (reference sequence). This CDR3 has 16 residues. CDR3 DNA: TGTGCCAGTAGTATTGTCCCCACCCTTGTGGGGGAAGAAGCTTTCTTT. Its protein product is CASSIVPTLVGEEAFF.

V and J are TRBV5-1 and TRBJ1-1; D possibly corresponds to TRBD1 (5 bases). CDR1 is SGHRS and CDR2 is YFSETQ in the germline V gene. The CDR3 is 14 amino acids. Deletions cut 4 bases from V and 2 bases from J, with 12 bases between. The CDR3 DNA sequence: TGCGCCAGCAGCGTTGGCGACAGCAACACTGAAGCTTTCTTT. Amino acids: CASSVGDSNTEAFF.

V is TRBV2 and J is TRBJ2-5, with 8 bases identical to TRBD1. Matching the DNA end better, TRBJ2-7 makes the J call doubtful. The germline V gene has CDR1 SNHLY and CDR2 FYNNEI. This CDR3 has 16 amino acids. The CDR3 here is CASSELTGANSYEQYF. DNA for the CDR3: TGTGCCAGCAGTGAATTGACAGGGGCCAACTCCTACGAGCAGTACTTC.